Below, one T cell receptor (beta chain) is given with its context. CDR3 length: 13 amino acids. Trimming removed 8 bases from V and 4 bases from J, with 14 bases in between. The data stem from a study of blood T cell repertoires in COVID-19. Study overall: The United States, Italy and Spain provided the acute and convalescent COVID-19 samples.

Participants' own reports of clinical history determined their cohort assignment. Two consecutive negative NP/OP PCR tests, clearance, or resolved symptoms defined Cohort 3 recovery. Per the study methods: For nucleated cells, counts were estimated from reference gene primer amplification. Profiled with immunoSEQ multiplex PCR; TCRdb holds only in-frame clones, not every one. V, J and clone size are taken as reported in that table, and D and trimming were inferred from the DNA itself. The repertoire holds a few hundred thousand clones, with roughly 90% as singletons. The gene calls are TRBV12-3 or TRBV12-4 and TRBJ1-1; no clear D. The clonotype originates from a woman between 35 and 50 years old who had recovered from COVID-19. What was sequenced was PBMCs or T cells enriched from blood (not recorded which). This chain's CDR3 is CASLDGWSTEAFF. DNA of the CDR3: TGTGCCAGCCTCGACGGCTGGAGCACTGAAGCTTTCTTT.